The 14 T cell receptor beta chains below all came from one sample that was sequenced in a study of blood T cell repertoires in COVID-19. Repertoires were generated with immunoSEQ multiplex PCR, while TCRdb's copy carries only in-frame clones and drops some. This table holds fewer than 45,000 clones, more than 75% found once. Input material: peripheral blood. These receptors were obtained from a man aged 65 to 79 with acute or convalescent COVID-19.

This clone was seen just once. This CDR3 is CASSLATSGGYEQYF. The CDR3 nucleotides are TGTGCCAGCAGCTTAGCAACTAGCGGGGGGTACGAGCAGTACTTC. The chain has TRBV7-6 and TRBJ2-7; TRBD2 matches at 12 bases. The CDR3 runs to 15 residues. Germline lookup yields CDR1 SGHVS and CDR2 FNYEAQ. V shed 0 bases, J shed 4 bases, and the junction held 1 base outside the gene matches.

The V call is TRBV7-2, the J call TRBJ1-2; a possible D gene is TRBD1 (6 bases). Germline V CDR1 and CDR2: SGHTA, FQGNSA. The length of the CDR3 is 16 residues. V was clipped by 4 bases and J by 4 bases, with 19 bases between them. CDR3 protein: CASSSQGSSSVYGYTF. The CDR3 DNA follows: TGTGCCAGCAGCTCTCAGGGGAGCAGCTCGGTCTATGGCTACACCTTC.

This clone was seen once. The J gene is TRBJ1-2, the V gene TRBV6-6, with D perhaps matching TRBD1 (5 bases). The length of the CDR3 is 14 residues. V dropped 0 bases and J dropped 4 bases, with 9 bases sitting between them. The germline V gene encodes CDR1 MNHNY and CDR2 SVGAGI (reference sequence). This chain's CDR3 is CASSYSKGIYGYTF. In DNA, the CDR3 is TGTGCCAGCAGTTACTCGAAGGGGATCTATGGCTACACCTTC.

V is TRBV5-1 and J is TRBJ1-6; no definite D call. CDR3 length equals 16 residues. Trimming stripped 4 bases from V and 0 bases from J, with 11 bases between. The germline V gene encodes CDR1 SGHRS and CDR2 YFSETQ. CDR3 sequence (DNA): TGCGCCAGCAGCGAGAAGGGAGGCTCCTATAATTCACCCCTCCACTTT. Protein: CASSEKGGSYNSPLHF.

The chain links TRBV5-4 to TRBJ1-2, with 9 bases fitting TRBD1. CDR1 and CDR2 (germline): SGHNT, YYREEE (reference sequence). J gave up 6 bases and V 1 base, and 13 bases lay outside the gene matches. CDR3 size: 17 residues. Here the CDR3 DNA reads TGTGCCAGCAGCTTGCCTTTTCAACCGGGACAGGGAGATGGCTACACCTTC. It codes for CASSLPFQPGQGDGYTF. Together with reference TRBV5-4 and TRBJ1-2, the CDR3 gives the full variable domain: ETGVTQSPTHLIKTRGQQVTLRCSSQSGHNTVSWYQQALGQGPQFIFQYYREEENGRGNFPPRFSGLQFPNYSSELNVNALELDDSALYLCASSLPFQPGQGDGYTFGSGTRLTVV.

V gene TRBV2 combines with J gene TRBJ1-6; TRBD1 might be the D (5 bases). Trimming took off 6 bases at V and 10 bases at J, with 16 bases between the two ends. CDR1 and CDR2 from the germline V gene are SNHLY and FYNNEI. CDR3 size: 14 residues. The CDR3, as DNA: TGTGCCAGCAGGGCGGGGGTAGGGCAATCACCCCTCCACTTT. It translates to CASRAGVGQSPLHF.

The chain recombines TRBV6-6 with TRBJ2-7, with 8 bases that match TRBD1. Unmatched junction bases numbered 5, after V lost 2 bases and J lost 2 bases. Germline lookup yields CDR1 MNHNY and CDR2 SVGAGI (reference sequence). The CDR3 has 15 residues. Here the CDR3 reads CASSYPGTGTYEQYF. The CDR3 DNA sequence: TGTGCCAGCAGTTACCCCGGGACAGGTACCTACGAGCAGTACTTC.

The rearrangement links TRBV9 to TRBJ1-1; D remains unclear. Germline lookup yields CDR1 SGDLS and CDR2 YYNGEE. V gave up 9 bases and J gave up 0 bases, with 12 bases separating them. There are 13 residues in the CDR3. The CDR3 nucleotides read TGTGCCACCTCGGAGGGAATGAACACTGAAGCTTTCTTT. Translation gives CATSEGMNTEAFF.

The chain is built from TRBV19 and TRBJ1-4, with 7 bases lining up with TRBD1. The length of the CDR3 is 16 residues. The junction had 8 bases not matched to a gene; V was cut back by 5 bases and J by 2 bases. Germline CDR1 and CDR2: LNHDA and SQIVND (reference sequence). The CDR3 reads CASSGSRDSTNEKLFF. CDR3 nucleotides: TGTGCCAGTAGTGGCTCACGGGACAGCACTAATGAAAAACTGTTTTTT.

This chain uses TRBV13 with TRBJ1-4; TRBD1 agrees at 7 bases. The CDR3 contains 19 residues. Trimming at V came to 2 bases and at J to 6 bases, leaving 18 bases not matched to a gene. In germline, CDR1 is PRHDT, CDR2 FYEKMQ (reference sequence). The CDR3 region is CASSLMRPELDREDEKLFF. In DNA, the CDR3 is TGTGCCAGCAGCTTAATGAGGCCCGAGCTTGACAGGGAGGATGAAAAACTGTTTTTT.

The rearrangement links TRBV6-2 or TRBV6-3 to TRBJ2-7; D might be TRBD1 (6 bases). The ends were cut back, 4 bases at V and 1 base at J, with 11 bases in the middle. CDR3 size: 14 residues. The germline CDR1 and CDR2 sequences are MNHEY and SVGEGT. The CDR3 spells CASSSPTGSYEQYF. CDR3 coding DNA: TGTGCCAGCAGTTCCCCCACAGGGTCCTACGAGCAGTACTTC.

V and J are TRBV6-6 and TRBJ2-3; 9 bases align to TRBD2. Germline CDR1 reads MNHNY; CDR2 reads SVGAGI (reference sequence). This CDR3 is built from 15 residues. The trim removed 4 bases at V and 2 bases at J, leaving 4 bases unmatched. The CDR3 protein is CASSFSGRATDTQYF. CDR3 sequence (DNA): TGTGCCAGCAGTTTTAGCGGGAGAGCCACAGATACGCAGTATTTT.

The V and J genes are TRBV28 and TRBJ1-2; no reliable D call. The length of the CDR3 is 12 residues. Deletions cut 8 bases from V and 4 bases from J, with 11 bases between. CDR1 is MDHEN, CDR2 SYDVKM, per germline. CDR3: CASSPFLYGYTF. In DNA form, the CDR3 reads TGTGCCAGCTCCCCCTTTCTCTATGGCTACACCTTC.

V and J are TRBV29-1 and TRBJ1-1; D possibly corresponds to TRBD1 (5 bases). Trimming shortened V by 2 bases and J by 5 bases, and 9 bases separated the two germline ends. The CDR3 extends over 12 amino acids. CDR1 SQVTM and CDR2 ANQGSEA come from the germline V gene. CDR3 DNA sequence: TGCAGCGTTGAACAGGGAAGGACTGAAGCTTTCTTT. This translates into CSVEQGRTEAFF.